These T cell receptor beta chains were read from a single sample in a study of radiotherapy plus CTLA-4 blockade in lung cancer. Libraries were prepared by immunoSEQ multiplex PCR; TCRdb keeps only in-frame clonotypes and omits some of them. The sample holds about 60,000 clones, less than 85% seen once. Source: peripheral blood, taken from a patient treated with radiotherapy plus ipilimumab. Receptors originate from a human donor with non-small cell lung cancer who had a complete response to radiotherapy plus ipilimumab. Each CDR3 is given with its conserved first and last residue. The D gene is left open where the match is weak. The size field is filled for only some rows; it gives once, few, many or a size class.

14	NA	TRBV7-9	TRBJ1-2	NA	CASSSWTANYGYTF	TGTGCCAGCAGCTCGTGGACAGCTAACTATGGCTACACCTTC
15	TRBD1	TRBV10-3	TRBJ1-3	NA	CAISEGTGDGNTIYF	TGTGCCATCAGTGAGGGGACAGGGGACGGAAACACCATATATTTT
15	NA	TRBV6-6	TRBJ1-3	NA	CASSYSGLSGNTIYF	TGTGCCAGCAGTTACAGCGGGCTCTCGGGAAACACCATATATTTT
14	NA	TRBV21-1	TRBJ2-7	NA	CASRRAARECEQYF	TGTGCCAGCCGCAGGGCCGCGAGGGAGTGCGAGCAGTACTTC
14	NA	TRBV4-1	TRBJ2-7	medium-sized	CASSQADSMREQYF	TGCGCCAGCAGCCAGGCGGACAGCATGCGCGAGCAGTACTTC
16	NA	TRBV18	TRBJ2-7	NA	CASSRTSMGLTYEQYF	TGTGCCAGCTCACGGACATCGATGGGACTGACCTACGAGCAGTACTTC
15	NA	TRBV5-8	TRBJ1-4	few	CASRTGTSGREKLFF	TGTGCCAGCAGAACCGGGACTTCCGGGCGCGAAAAACTGTTTTTT
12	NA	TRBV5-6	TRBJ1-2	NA	CASSPDGYGYTF	TGTGCCAGCAGCCCAGATGGCTATGGCTACACCTTC
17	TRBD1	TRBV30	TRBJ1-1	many	CAWSRGQGLTMNTEAFF	TGTGCCTGGAGTAGGGGACAGGGCCTGACCATGAACACTGAAGCTTTCTTT
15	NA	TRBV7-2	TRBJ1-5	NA	CASSLEQGSNQPQHF	TGTGCCAGCAGCTTAGAACAGGGAAGCAATCAGCCCCAGCATTTT
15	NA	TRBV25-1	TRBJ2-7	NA	CASATWQGLSYEQYF	TGTGCCAGCGCGACGTGGCAGGGCCTCTCCTACGAGCAGTACTTC
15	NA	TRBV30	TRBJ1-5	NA	CAWKAGGSGNQPQHF	TGTGCCTGGAAAGCGGGGGGCAGTGGCAATCAGCCCCAGCATTTT
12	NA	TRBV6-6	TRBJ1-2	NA	CASRFTTDGYTF	TGTGCCAGCAGGTTTACTACCGATGGCTACACCTTC
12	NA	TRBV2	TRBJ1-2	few	CAGGVLSYGYTF	TGTGCCGGAGGGGTTCTGAGCTATGGCTACACCTTC
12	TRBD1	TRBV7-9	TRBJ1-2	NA	CASSLTGAGYTF	TGTGCCAGCAGCTTAACAGGGGCGGGCTACACCTTC
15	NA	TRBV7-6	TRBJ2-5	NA	CASRPIGGAEETQYF	TGTGCCAGCAGACCCATTGGTGGAGCTGAAGAGACCCAGTACTTC
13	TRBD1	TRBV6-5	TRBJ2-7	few	CASSFTGVEGQYF	TGTGCCAGCAGTTTTACAGGGGTCGAGGGGCAGTACTTC
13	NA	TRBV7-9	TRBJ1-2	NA	CASSYSQGYGYTF	TGTGCCAGCAGCTATTCACAGGGCTATGGCTACACCTTC
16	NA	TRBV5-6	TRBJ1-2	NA	CASSLGPRGANYGYTF	TGTGCCAGCAGCTTGGGACCAAGGGGCGCGAACTATGGCTACACCTTC
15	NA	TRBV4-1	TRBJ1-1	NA	CASSQDRGANTEAFF	TGCGCCAGCAGCCAAGATCGGGGGGCAAACACTGAAGCTTTCTTT
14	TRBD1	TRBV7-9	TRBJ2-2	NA	CATSETGGLGKLFF	TGTGCCACCTCCGAGACAGGGGGCCTCGGGAAGCTGTTTTTT
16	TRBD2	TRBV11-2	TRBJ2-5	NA	CASSLSPGGPLETQYF	TGTGCCAGCAGCTTATCCCCGGGGGGGCCGTTAGAGACCCAGTACTTC
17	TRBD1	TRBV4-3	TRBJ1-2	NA	CASSPQLQTGGALGYTF	TGCGCCAGCAGCCCACAACTTCAAACAGGGGGCGCGCTGGGCTACACCTTC